A selection of T cell receptor beta chains follows, all from one sample in a study of T cell clonotyping in hematopoietic cell transplantation. This table comes from immunoSEQ multiplex PCR, and its TCRdb copy is limited to in-frame clones, with some not included. The sample contains nearly 9,500 clones, 95% to 98% of which appear only once. Sample: peripheral blood mononuclear cells, taken 100 days after allogeneic stem cell transplant. The source of these receptors is a male patient aged 60-69 years who had an allogeneic stem cell transplant from a related donor, so the T cells may come from the graft donor. Some clones in this sample may be carry-over from other donors' samples. The CDR3 runs from the conserved cysteine through the conserved F or W. Each record gives: J gene, CDR3 length, D gene, clone size, V gene, CDR3 DNA, CDR3 protein. D genes are given only for firm matches. The listing skips clone size in some rows; elsewhere it reads once, few, many or a size class.

TRBJ1-6,13,-,-,TRBV7-2,TGTGCCAGCAGCCTAGGGTCCGTCCAACCCCTCCACTTT,CASSLGSVQPLHF
TRBJ1-2,15,TRBD1,-,TRBV28,TGTGCCAGCAGTACCCCACAGGGGGTAAACTATGGCTACACCTTC,CASSTPQGVNYGYTF
TRBJ2-3,16,-,-,TRBV19,TGTGCCAGTAGTAAGGGGGGTGGGACAGGCACAGATACGCAGTATTTT,CASSKGGGTGTDTQYF
TRBJ2-7,14,TRBD1,-,TRBV27,TGTGCCAGCAGTACCGGGACAGGAGCCTACGAGCAGTACTTC,CASSTGTGAYEQYF
TRBJ2-5,16,TRBD2,-,TRBV7-2,TGTGCCAGCAGCTCTAGCAGGGCTAGCGGGGGGCAGACCCAGTACTTC,CASSSSRASGGQTQYF
TRBJ2-3,13,-,-,TRBV5-1,TGCGCCAGCGGGAGGCAGCCCACAGATACGCAGTATTTT,CASGRQPTDTQYF
TRBJ1-1,13,TRBD1,-,TRBV27,TGTGCCAGCAGCTGGGACAGAAACACTGAAGCTTTCTTT,CASSWDRNTEAFF
TRBJ2-1,13,TRBD2,-,TRBV29-1,TGCAGCGTTGAACTAGCGGCCTACAATGAGCAGTTCTTC,CSVELAAYNEQFF
TRBJ2-6,15,-,-,TRBV6-1,TGTGCCAGCAGTGATCAGGGTTCTGGGGCCAACGTCCTGACTTTC,CASSDQGSGANVLTF
TRBJ1-5,14,-,few,TRBV6-5,TGTGCCAGCAGCGAGATGGCAGGCAATCAGCCCCAGCATTTT,CASSEMAGNQPQHF
TRBJ1-4,14,TRBD1,-,TRBV7-6,TGTGCCAGCAGCTTATCAGGGGGCTTAGAAAAACTGTTTTTT,CASSLSGGLEKLFF
TRBJ1-2,15,TRBD1,-,TRBV11-2,TGTGCCAGCAGCTCCCTGGACAGGGGAGGGTATGGCTACACCTTC,CASSSLDRGGYGYTF
TRBJ1-2,15,-,once,TRBV7-3,TGTGCCAGCAGCTTAGGGGGATCCGGTACCTATGGCTACACCTTC,CASSLGGSGTYGYTF
TRBJ1-4,13,-,-,TRBV7-2,TGTGCCAGTGCCGGCGGGGCTAATGAAAAACTGTTTTTT,CASAGGANEKLFF
TRBJ1-4,15,-,-,TRBV4-1,TGCGCCAGCAGCCAACCCGACAGAACTAATGAAAAACTGTTTTTT,CASSQPDRTNEKLFF
TRBJ1-1,16,-,-,TRBV7-2,TGTGCCAGCAGCTTAGTCCGGCTTAGCATGAACACTGAAGCTTTCTTT,CASSLVRLSMNTEAFF
TRBJ2-3,13,-,-,TRBV5-1,TGCGCCAGCACAAGCACAGGGACAGATACGCAGTATTTT,CASTSTGTDTQYF
TRBJ2-2,16,TRBD2,-,TRBV28,TGTGCCAGCAGTTTAGTGCTAGCGGAGAACACCGGGGAGCTGTTTTTT,CASSLVLAENTGELFF
TRBJ2-5,13,-,-,TRBV7-2,TGTGCCAGCACCCCTGACCACGCGTTGGCCCAGTACTTC,CASTPDHALAQYF
TRBJ2-3,10,-,-,TRBV11-3,TGTGCCAGCAGCATTAATACGCAGTATTTT,CASSINTQYF
TRBJ2-2,14,-,-,TRBV18,TGTGCCAGCTCACCAGAACAGGCCGGCGGGGAGCTGTTTTTT,CASSPEQAGGELFF
TRBJ1-1,17,-,-,TRBV11-3,TGTGCCAGCAGCTTAGCCATTCTGGGGGCGAGGTACACTGAAGCTTTCTTT,CASSLAILGARYTEAFF
TRBJ2-3,14,-,-,TRBV4-3,TGCGCCAGCAGCCAAGATGCCCCCTCAGATACGCAGTATTTT,CASSQDAPSDTQYF
TRBJ2-5,11,-,-,TRBV6-1,TGTGCCAGCAGTCAACTAGAGACCCAGTACTTC,CASSQLETQYF
TRBJ2-2,17,-,-,TRBV11-2,TGTGCCAGCAGCTATTTAGCCTGGGTAGCCGGAACCGGGGAGCTGTTTTTT,CASSYLAWVAGTGELFF
TRBJ2-5,16,TRBD2,few,TRBV27,TGTGCCAGCAGTCCCTTAGCGGGGGGGCAGGAGGAGACCCAGTACTTC,CASSPLAGGQEETQYF
TRBJ1-3,17,TRBD1,-,TRBV12-5,TGTGCTAGTGGAGATACAGGGGTGTGGTTAAGTGGAAACACCATATATTTT,CASGDTGVWLSGNTIYF
TRBJ1-5,17,-,-,TRBV19,TGTGCCAGTAGTATAGAGGTTACTTCCGGAGGCAATCAGCCCCAGCATTTT,CASSIEVTSGGNQPQHF
TRBJ1-3,11,-,-,TRBV7-6,TGTGCCAGCGGCAGGTTGGAGAAAATATATTTT,CASGRLEKIYF
TRBJ2-3,14,-,-,TRBV5-1,TGCGCCAGCAGCTTGGGGGGGGTGACAGATACGCAGTATTTT,CASSLGGVTDTQYF
TRBJ1-2,17,-,-,TRBV4-1,TGCGCCAGCAGCCAAGCTGGGTCGACAAGAGGGCGACTTGGCTACACCTTC,CASSQAGSTRGRLGYTF
TRBJ1-1,15,-,-,TRBV5-5,TGTGCCAGCAGCTTGGTGGGAATAGGAGACACTGAAGCTTTCTTT,CASSLVGIGDTEAFF
TRBJ2-1,16,TRBD1,-,TRBV7-8,TGTGCCAGCAGCTTACAGACAGGGAGCTCCTACAATGAGCAGTTCTTC,CASSLQTGSSYNEQFF
TRBJ1-2,13,TRBD1,-,TRBV19,TGTGCCAGTAGACACCGGGACAGACGTGGCTACACCTTC,CASRHRDRRGYTF
TRBJ1-4,15,-,-,TRBV28,TGTGCCAGCAGCGACCCTGGAGCAACTAATGAAAAACTGTTTTTT,CASSDPGATNEKLFF
TRBJ2-7,16,TRBD2,-,TRBV7-2,TGTGCCAGCAGCTTAATTGTCAAACGGGAGGGGCGCGAGCAGTACTTC,CASSLIVKREGREQYF
TRBJ2-5,15,-,-,TRBV19,TGTGCCAGTAGTATATCAGGCAGATCTCAAGAGACCCAGTACTTC,CASSISGRSQETQYF
TRBJ2-7,15,-,-,TRBV7-2,TGTGCCAGCAGCTTAGTAGGGCCGGTCTCCAACGAGCAGTACTTC,CASSLVGPVSNEQYF
TRBJ1-4,12,-,-,TRBV10-3,TGTGCCATCAGTCGACCTAATGAAAAACTGTTTTTT,CAISRPNEKLFF
TRBJ1-5,14,-,-,TRBV2,TGTGCCAGCAGTGATGGGGGGGCAGGTCAGCCCCAGCATTTT,CASSDGGAGQPQHF
TRBJ2-1,16,TRBD1,-,TRBV28,TGTGCCAGCAGTCTAGTTTGGGGTGACAGGGCAAATGAGCAGTTCTTC,CASSLVWGDRANEQFF
TRBJ2-7,13,-,-,TRBV30,TGTGCCTGGAGTCGCACGGCCTCCTACGAGCAGTACTTC,CAWSRTASYEQYF
TRBJ2-7,14,-,-,TRBV11-3,TGTGCCAGCAGCTTACGGGGAGCTACCTACGAGCAGTACTTC,CASSLRGATYEQYF
TRBJ1-4,14,-,-,TRBV5-5,TGTGCCAGCAGCTTGGTAGTGGCAGACGAAAAACTGTTTTTT,CASSLVVADEKLFF
TRBJ2-2,13,-,-,TRBV6-1,TGTGCCAGCAGTCCGACGAGACTCGGGGAGCTGTTTTTT,CASSPTRLGELFF
TRBJ2-3,13,-,-,TRBV7-7,TGTGCTAGCAGCTTAAAAGTGAGGGATACGCAGTATTTT,CASSLKVRDTQYF
TRBJ2-3,15,-,-,TRBV7-9,TGTGCCAGCAGCCAGCCGGGGAGCGCCACAGATACGCAGTATTTT,CASSQPGSATDTQYF